The text below deals with one T cell receptor beta chain. The antigen this receptor binds is unknown. Qualities for individual bases were not recorded, and no much larger clone is one base off. Including the terminal cysteine and phenylalanine, the CDR3 comprises 17 residues. Of all the DNA, just the CDR3 is kept, 51 bases in frame from base 1. V loses 2 bases of germline sequence and J loses 1 base, and the interval between the two ends is 16 bases. The CDR1 and CDR2 encoded by the germline V gene are SGHTS and YDEGEE. One collaborating source in Seattle enrolled patients while the patients were actively infected and followed the patients over time throughout the course of disease. The collaborating institutions used their own protocols to collect whole blood in K2EDTA tubes. For TCRbeta analysis, collaborators shipped samples in one of three forms: frozen whole blood, isolated PBMCs, or DNA extracted from either of those sample types.

This specimen belongs to a study of blood T cell repertoires in COVID-19 (dated by TCRdb to the early 2020s). At the level of the whole study: Samples covering the acute and convalescent phases of COVID-19 were provided by collaborators in the United States, Italy and Spain. The prospective study material was composed of cDNA or gDNA derived from T cells, B-cell-depleted T cells, or PBMCs. The dataset comprised deeply sampled blood TCRbeta repertoires from subjects exposed to, actively infected with, or recovered from COVID-19. The repertoires were released in a freely available public database meant as a resource for research on the immune response to SARS-CoV-2. The samples were drawn from two sources: the first 160 participants of the ongoing ImmuneRACE study, and approximately 1,300 subjects contributed by 6 global collaborators. Nearly every sample came with metadata listing a de-identified subject ID, COVID-19 status, age in years and sex. HLA class I and class II types, where available, came from metadata supplied by the sample provider rather than from assay-based typing.

On the study overall, not on this receptor specifically: The amount of clinical and demographic metadata varied by source and participant and was provided uncurated.

TCRbeta CDR3 regions were amplified from genomic DNA using the immunoSEQ Assay, a bias-controlled multiplex PCR. In the authors' own workflow: Nucleated cell counts per sample were estimated from amplification of reference gene primers within the assay. To quantify the absolute abundance of each unique TCRbeta CDR3 rearrangement, sequence reads were collapsed and filtered. For each sample, productive Simpson clonality was calculated as the square root of Simpson's diversity index across productive rearrangements. TCRdb holds this immuneACCESS table with in-frame rearrangements only. Some clones are missing; in checked studies, unresolved V genes explain under half, and the rest has no known cause. The V and J calls and clone size come from that table; D and trimming were worked out from the DNA. For this sample there are around 260,000 clones; around 92% appear just once. Jointly, the top ten make up under 3% of the sample.

Material: peripheral blood. The chain uses TRBV5-8 and TRBJ2-1, with a tentative D gene TRBD1 over 6 matching bases. The clonotype originates from a person aged 18-35 years with COVID-19, enrolled during active disease. DNA sequence: TGTGCCAGCAGCTTCGGGGTCGCAGGGGTTTCCTACAATGAGCAGTTCTTC. It translates to CASSFGVAGVSYNEQFF.